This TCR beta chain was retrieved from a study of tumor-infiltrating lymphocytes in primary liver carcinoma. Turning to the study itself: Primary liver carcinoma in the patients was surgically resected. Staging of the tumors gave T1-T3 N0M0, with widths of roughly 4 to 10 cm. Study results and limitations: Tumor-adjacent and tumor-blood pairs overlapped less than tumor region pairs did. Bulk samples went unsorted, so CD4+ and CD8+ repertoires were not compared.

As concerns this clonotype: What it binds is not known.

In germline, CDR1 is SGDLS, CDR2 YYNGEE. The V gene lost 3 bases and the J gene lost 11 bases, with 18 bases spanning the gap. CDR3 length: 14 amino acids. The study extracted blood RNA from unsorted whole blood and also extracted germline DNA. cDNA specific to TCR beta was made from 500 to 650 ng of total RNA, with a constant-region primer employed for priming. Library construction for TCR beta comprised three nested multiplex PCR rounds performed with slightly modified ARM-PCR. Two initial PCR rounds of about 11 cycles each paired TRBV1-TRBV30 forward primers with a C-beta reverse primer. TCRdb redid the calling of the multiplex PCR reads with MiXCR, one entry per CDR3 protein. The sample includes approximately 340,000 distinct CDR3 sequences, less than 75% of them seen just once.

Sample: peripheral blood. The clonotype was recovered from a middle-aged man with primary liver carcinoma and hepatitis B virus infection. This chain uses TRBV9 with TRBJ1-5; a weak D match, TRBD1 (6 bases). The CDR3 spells CASSARDTTSAQHF. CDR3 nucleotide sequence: TGTGCCAGCAGCGCGAGGGACACGACTTCAGCCCAGCATTTT.